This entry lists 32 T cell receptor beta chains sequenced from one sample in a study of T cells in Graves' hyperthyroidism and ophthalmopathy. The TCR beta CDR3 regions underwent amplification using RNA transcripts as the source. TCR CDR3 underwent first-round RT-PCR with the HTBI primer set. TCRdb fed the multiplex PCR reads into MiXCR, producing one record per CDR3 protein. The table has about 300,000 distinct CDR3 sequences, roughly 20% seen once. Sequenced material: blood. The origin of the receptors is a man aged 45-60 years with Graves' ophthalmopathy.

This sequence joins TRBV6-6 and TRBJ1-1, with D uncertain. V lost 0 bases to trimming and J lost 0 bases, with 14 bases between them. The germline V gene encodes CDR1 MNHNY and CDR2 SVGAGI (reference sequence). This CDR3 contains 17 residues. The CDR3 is CASSYSSRVVMNTEAFF. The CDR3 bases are TGTGCCAGCAGTTACTCATCCCGGGTCGTCATGAACACTGAAGCTTTCTTT.

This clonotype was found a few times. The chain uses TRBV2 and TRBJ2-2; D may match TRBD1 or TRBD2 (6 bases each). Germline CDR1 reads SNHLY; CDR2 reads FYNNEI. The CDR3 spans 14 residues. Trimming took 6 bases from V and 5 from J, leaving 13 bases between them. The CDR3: CASRGGTGTGELFF. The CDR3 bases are TGTGCCAGCAGAGGGGGGACTGGGACCGGGGAGCTGTTTTTT.

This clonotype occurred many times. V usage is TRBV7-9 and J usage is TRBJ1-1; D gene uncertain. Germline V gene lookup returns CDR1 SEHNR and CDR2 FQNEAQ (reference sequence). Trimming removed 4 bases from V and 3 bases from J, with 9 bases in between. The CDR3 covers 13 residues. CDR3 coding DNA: TGTGCCAGCAGCTGGAGCTCGGACACTGAAGCTTTCTTT. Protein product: CASSWSSDTEAFF.

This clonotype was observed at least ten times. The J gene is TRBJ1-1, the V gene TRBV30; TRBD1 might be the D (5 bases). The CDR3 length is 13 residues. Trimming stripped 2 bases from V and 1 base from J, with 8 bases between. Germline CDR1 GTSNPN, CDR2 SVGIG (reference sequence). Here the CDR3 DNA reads TGTGCCTGGAGTTACCAGGGGAACACTGAAGCTTTCTTT. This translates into CAWSYQGNTEAFF.

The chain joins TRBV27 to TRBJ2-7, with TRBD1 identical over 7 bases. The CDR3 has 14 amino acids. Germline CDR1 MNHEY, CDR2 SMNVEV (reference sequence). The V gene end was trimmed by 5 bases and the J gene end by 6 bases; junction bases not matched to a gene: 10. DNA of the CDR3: TGTGCCAGCAGTCCGACAGGGTGGACAGCCGAGCAGTACTTC. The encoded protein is CASSPTGWTAEQYF.

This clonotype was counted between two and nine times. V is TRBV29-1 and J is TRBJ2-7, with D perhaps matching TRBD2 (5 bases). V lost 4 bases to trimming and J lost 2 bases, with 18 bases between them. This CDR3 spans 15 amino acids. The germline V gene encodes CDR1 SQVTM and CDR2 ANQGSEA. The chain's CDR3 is CSVGLLVTEAYEQYF. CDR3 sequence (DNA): TGCAGCGTTGGGTTACTAGTAACAGAAGCCTACGAGCAGTACTTC.

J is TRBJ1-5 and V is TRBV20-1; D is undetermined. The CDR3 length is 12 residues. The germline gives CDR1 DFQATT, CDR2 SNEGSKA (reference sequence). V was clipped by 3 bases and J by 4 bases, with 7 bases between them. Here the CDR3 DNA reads TGCAGTGCTAGCGGGCCAAATCAGCCCCAGCATTTT. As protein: CSASGPNQPQHF.

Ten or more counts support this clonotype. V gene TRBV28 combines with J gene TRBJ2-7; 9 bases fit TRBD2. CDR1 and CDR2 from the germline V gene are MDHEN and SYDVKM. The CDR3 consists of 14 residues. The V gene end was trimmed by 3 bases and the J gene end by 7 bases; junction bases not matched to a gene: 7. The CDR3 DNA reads TGTGCCAGCAGTTTCGCCGGACTAGCGAGTGAGCAGTACTTC. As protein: CASSFAGLASEQYF.

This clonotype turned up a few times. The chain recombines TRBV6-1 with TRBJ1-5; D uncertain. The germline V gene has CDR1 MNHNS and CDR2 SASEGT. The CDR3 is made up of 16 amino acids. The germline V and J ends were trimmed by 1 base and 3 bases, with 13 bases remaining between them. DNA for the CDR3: TGTGCCAGCAGTGAAGAGAGGGCGCTCCCCAATCAGCCCCAGCATTTT. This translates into CASSEERALPNQPQHF.

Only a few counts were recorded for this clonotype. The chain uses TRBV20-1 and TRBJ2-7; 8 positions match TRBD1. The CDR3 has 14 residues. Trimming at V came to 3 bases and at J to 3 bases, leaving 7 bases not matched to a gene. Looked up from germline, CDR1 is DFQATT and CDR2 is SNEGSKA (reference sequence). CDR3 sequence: CSASPTGAGYEQYF. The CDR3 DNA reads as TGCAGTGCTAGCCCGACAGGGGCCGGCTACGAGCAGTACTTC.

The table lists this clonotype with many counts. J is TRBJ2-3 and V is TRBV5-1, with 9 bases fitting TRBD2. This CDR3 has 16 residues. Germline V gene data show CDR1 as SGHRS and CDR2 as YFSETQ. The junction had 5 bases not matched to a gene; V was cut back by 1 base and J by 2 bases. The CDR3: CASSLTLAGLTDTQYF. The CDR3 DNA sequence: TGCGCCAGCAGCTTGACACTAGCGGGTCTCACAGATACGCAGTATTTT.

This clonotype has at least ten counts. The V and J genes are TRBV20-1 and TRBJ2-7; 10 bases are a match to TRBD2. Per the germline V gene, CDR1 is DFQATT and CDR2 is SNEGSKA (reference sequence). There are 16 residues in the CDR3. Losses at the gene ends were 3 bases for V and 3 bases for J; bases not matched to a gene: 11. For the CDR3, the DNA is TGCAGTGCTAGGAACCTAGCGGGAGTCGTAATCTACGAGCAGTACTTC. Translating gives CSARNLAGVVIYEQYF.

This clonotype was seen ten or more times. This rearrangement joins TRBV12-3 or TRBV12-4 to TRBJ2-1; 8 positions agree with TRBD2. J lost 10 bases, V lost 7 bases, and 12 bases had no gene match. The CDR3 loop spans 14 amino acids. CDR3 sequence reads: CASTLGLAGNEQFF. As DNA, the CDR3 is TGTGCCAGCACCCTAGGACTAGCTGGAAACGAGCAGTTCTTC.

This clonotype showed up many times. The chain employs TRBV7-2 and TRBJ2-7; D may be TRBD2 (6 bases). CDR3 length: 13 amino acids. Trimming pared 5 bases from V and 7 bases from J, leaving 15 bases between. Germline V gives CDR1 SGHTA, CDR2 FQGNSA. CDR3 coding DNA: TGTGCCAGCAGCCCCCCGGGGGTTGCGGAGCAGTACTTC. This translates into CASSPPGVAEQYF.

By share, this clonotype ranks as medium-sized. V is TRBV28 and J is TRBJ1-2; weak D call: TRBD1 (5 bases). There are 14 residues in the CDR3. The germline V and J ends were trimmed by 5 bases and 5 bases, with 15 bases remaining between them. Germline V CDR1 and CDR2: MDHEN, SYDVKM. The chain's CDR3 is CASSIMGDYYGYTF. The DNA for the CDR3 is TGTGCCAGCAGTATTATGGGGGATTATTATGGCTACACCTTC.

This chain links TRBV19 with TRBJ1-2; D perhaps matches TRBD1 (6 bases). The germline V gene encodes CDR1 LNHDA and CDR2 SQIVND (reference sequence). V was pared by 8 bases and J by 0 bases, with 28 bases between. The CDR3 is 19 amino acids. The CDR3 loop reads CASSHRGGATILANYGYTF. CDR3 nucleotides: TGTGCCAGTTCTCATCGTGGGGGGGCTACTATCCTCGCTAACTATGGCTACACCTTC.

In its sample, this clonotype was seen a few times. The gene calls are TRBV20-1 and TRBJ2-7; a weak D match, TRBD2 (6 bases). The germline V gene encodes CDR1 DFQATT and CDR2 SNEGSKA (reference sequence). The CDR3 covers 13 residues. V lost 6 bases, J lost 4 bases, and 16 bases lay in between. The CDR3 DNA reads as TGCAGTGCCCATAGACTAGGTCGGTACGAGCAGTACTTC. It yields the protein CSAHRLGRYEQYF.

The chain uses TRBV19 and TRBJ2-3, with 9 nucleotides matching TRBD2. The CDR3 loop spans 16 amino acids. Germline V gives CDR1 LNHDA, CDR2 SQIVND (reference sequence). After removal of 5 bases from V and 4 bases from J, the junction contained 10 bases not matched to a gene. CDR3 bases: TGTGCCAGTAGTCCGTTAGCGGGAGATGGGCCAGATACGCAGTATTTT. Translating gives CASSPLAGDGPDTQYF.

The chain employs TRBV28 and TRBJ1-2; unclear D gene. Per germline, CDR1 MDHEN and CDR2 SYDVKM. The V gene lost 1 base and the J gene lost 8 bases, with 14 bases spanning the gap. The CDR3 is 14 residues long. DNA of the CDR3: TGTGCCAGCAGTTTATTAGTAGGAACGGGCGGCTACACCTTC. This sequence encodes CASSLLVGTGGYTF.

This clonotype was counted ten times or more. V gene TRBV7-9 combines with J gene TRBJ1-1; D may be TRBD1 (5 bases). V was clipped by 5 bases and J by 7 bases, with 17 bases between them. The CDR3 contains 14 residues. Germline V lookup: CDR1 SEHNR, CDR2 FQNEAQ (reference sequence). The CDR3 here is CASSPSGLSLEAFF. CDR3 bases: TGTGCCAGCAGCCCGTCGGGACTTAGTCTTGAAGCTTTCTTT.

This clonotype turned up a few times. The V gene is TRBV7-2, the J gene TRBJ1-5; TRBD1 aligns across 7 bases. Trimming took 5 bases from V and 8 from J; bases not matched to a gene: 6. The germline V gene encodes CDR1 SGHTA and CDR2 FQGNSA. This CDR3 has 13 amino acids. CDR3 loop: CASSRRRGEPQHF. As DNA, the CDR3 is TGTGCCAGCAGCCGCCGCAGGGGGGAGCCCCAGCATTTT.

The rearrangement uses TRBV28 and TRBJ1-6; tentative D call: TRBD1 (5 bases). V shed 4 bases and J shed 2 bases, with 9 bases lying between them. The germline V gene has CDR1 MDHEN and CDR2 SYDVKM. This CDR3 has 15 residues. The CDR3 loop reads CASSSRATYNSPLHF. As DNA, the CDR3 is TGTGCCAGCAGTTCCAGGGCGACCTATAATTCACCCCTCCACTTT. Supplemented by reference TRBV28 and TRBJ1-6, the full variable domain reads DVKVTQSSRYLVKRTGEKVFLECVQDMDHENMFWYRQDPGLGLRLIYFSYDVKMKEKGDIPEGYSVSREKKERFSLILESASTNQTSMYLCASSSRATYNSPLHFGNGTRLTVT.

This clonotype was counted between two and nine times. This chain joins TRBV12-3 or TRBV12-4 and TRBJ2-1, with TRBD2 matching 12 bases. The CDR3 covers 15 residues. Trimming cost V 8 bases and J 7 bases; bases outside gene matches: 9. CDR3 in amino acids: CASSWTSGNSNEQFF. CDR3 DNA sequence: TGTGCCAGCTCATGGACTAGCGGGAACTCGAATGAGCAGTTCTTC.

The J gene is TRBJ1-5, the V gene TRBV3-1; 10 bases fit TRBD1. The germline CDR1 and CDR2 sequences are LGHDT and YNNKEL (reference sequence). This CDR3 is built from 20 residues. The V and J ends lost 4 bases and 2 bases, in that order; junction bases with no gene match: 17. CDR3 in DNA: TGTGCCAGCAGCCTTGGCCCGGGACAGGGGAATGTGGAGGGCAATCAGCCCCAGCATTTT. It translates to CASSLGPGQGNVEGNQPQHF.

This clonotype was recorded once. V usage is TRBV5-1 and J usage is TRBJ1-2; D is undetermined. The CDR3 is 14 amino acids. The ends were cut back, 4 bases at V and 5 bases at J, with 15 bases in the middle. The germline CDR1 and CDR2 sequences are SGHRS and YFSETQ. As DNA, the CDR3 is TGCGCCAGCAGCCTGGAGGACCCGGGTTATGGCTACACCTTC. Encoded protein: CASSLEDPGYGYTF.

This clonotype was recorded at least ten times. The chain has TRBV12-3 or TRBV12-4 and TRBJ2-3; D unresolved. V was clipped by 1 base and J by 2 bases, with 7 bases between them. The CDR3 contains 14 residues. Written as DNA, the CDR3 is TGTGCCAGCAGTTTAGAAACGAACACAGATACGCAGTATTTT. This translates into CASSLETNTDTQYF.

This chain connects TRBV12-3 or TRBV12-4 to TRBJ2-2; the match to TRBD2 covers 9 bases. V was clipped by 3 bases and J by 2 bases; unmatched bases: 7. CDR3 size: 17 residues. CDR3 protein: CASSLFGLAGNTGELFF. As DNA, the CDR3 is TGTGCCAGCAGTTTGTTCGGGCTAGCGGGAAACACCGGGGAGCTGTTTTTT.

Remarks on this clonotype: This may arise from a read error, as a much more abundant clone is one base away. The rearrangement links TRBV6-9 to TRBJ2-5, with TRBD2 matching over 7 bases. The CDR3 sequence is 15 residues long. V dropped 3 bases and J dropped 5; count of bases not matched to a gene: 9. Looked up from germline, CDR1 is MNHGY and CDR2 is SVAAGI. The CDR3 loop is CASSYGPAGMETQYF. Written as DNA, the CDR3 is TGTGCCAGCAGTTACGGCCCAGCGGGAATGGAGACCCAGTACTTC.

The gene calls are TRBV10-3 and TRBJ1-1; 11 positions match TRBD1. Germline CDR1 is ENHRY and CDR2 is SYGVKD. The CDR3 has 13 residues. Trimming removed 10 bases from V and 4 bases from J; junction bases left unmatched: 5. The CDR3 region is CASSGTGGTEAFF. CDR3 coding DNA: TGTGCCAGCTCCGGGACAGGGGGCACTGAAGCTTTCTTT.

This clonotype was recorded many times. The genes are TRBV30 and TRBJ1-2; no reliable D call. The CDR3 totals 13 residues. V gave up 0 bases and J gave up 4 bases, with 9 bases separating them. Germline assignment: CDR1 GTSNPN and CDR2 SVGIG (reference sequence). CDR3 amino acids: CAWSVKPSYGYTF. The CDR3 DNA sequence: TGTGCCTGGAGTGTAAAGCCCTCCTATGGCTACACCTTC.

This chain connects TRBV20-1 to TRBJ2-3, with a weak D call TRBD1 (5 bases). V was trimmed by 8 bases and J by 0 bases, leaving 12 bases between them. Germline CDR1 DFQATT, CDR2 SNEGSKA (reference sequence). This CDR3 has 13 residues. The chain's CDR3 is CSPTAHSTDTQYF. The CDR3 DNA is TGCAGTCCGACAGCCCACAGCACAGATACGCAGTATTTT.

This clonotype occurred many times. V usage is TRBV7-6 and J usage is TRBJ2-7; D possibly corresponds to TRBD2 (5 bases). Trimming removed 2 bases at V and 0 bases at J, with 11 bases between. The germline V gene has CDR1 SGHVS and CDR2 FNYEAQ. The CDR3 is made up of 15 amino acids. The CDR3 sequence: CASSLTLEGSYEQYF. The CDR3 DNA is TGTGCCAGCAGCTTAACCCTTGAGGGCTCCTACGAGCAGTACTTC.